This T cell receptor (beta chain) was captured by sequencing in a study of cytomegalovirus exposure and HLA in healthy donors (dated by TCRdb to 2015 to 2018). Concerning the study at large: An earlier analysis of roughly 500 of the donors reported 250 to 300 Gb of sequence data and about 120 million unique TCR beta sequences obtained from 150 million to 200 million T cells. About 280 gigabases of sequencing data and 70 million to 95 million unique TCR sequences made up an early release that covered fewer than 650 HLA-typed donors. The genetic ancestry cluster associated with self-reported Caucasian donors included 81% of the approximately 400 genotyped donors. The study aimed to test whether signatures of past pathogen exposure could be identified by cataloging public T cell receptors. The T cell repertoires of around 730 subjects were profiled by immunosequencing and related to cytomegalovirus serostatus. In addition to the first cohort of about 650 subjects, a separate validation cohort of 130 or so different subjects was used. To predict cytomegalovirus infection status, the study combined high-throughput TCR immunosequencing, statistical association of individual TCRs with disease status, and machine learning. To study patterns of TCR occurrence, a later analysis re-analyzed previously published TCR beta repertoires from 666 donors and added high-resolution HLA genotyping. Rather than using new phenotypic data, the later analysis identified candidate immune exposures from TCR beta sequences and from how often those sequences occurred across donors. In an earlier analysis of a few hundred of the donors, high-throughput TCR beta sequencing was used to judge whether each TCR beta V gene segment behaved as functional or pseudogenic. Donor age, sex, ethnicity and CMV serostatus were collected together with the repertoire data. A later genetic analysis used genome-wide SNP genotypes for about 65% of the 666 donors, treating that subset as a discovery cohort. All discovery cohort repertoires had been generated on a single sequencing platform. Class I and class II HLA loci were covered by the typing at four-digit resolution. Typing coverage differed by locus: A, B, C, DRB1 and DQB1 were typed in roughly 620-630 donors, DQA1 in around 500, DPA1 in around 610, and DPB1 in just under 490. Roughly 5 DR-DQ haplotypes were handled as single units for association and clustering, since linkage in the cohort was strong. Among about 370 genotyped donors of the cohort, an average of approximately 200,000 unique TCR beta nucleotide sequences was sequenced per donor, of which about 18% were non-productive. Overall results and qualifications from the work: In a later analysis, HLA-associated TCR beta chains showed more clonal expansion and lower generation probabilities than non-associated chains that were equally common. A later genetic analysis reported fewer N-insertions in productive TCRs among donors in an Asian-associated ancestry cluster than the roughly 620-donor mean. Immune exposure information for the cohort was limited to CMV serostatus. Because the 87-base-pair reads could not distinguish some IMGT-functional V segments, including TRBV6-2 and TRBV6-3, those segments were excluded. The study gave a list of around 170 TCR beta chains associated with cytomegalovirus. V-gene and J-gene trimming of TCR beta chains was associated with a missense DCLRE1C variant in a later genetic analysis, and the association was replicated in an independent cohort. This cohort had only TCR beta chains sequenced, and the lack of alpha or paired-chain data limited which features could be detected. A later analysis associated 15,000 or so TCR beta sequences with specific HLA alleles at a false discovery rate of 0.05. Three of the identified cytomegalovirus-associated TCR beta chains were confirmed in vitro to be specific for cytomegalovirus antigens. A cluster of highly shared sequence variants was judged likely to represent a technical artifact of the sequencing pipeline. Broadly in line with IMGT annotations, most TCR beta V segments showed up in productive rearrangements about 87% or about 30% of the time in an earlier analysis of 450 to 600 of the donors. The authors suggested that the approach could potentially be generalized to other disease states and immunological phenotypes. According to a later analysis, most CMV-associated TCR beta chains appeared to be HLA-restricted, and the HLA associations seemed to be driven largely by CMV exposure. Because HLA typing was unavailable for some donors at each locus, only the typed subset was used in association tests. Roughly uniform sequencing depth across donors was assumed in presence/absence analyses, although this assumption may not hold. Linkage disequilibrium might explain the correlated functional status among segregating V segments, but an unknown experimental factor could not be excluded. Several of the top co-occurrence clusters appeared to be linked to parvovirus B19, influenza, CMV and Epstein-Barr virus, according to a later analysis. A further reported finding was that TCR beta sequences accurately predicted the HLA-A and HLA-B alleles for most subjects in the first cohort. The classifier was reported to diagnose cytomegalovirus status with high specificity and sensitivity in both the original and validation cohorts. Because counts were too low, about 17 rarely observed V segments, including chromosome 9 orphons, were excluded from the earlier analysis of under 650 of the donors. While some public TCRs were present in many individuals, most TCR sequences turned up only very rarely across donors. In a later analysis, the rate of TCR association differed among HLA loci, with DRB1 alleles having the most associated TCRs and HLA-C alleles having the fewest. When HLA alleles, especially DR and DQ, strongly co-occurred, attributing TCR associations to individual alleles was difficult.

On this clone: The target of this receptor is not known. The sample holds no much larger clone one base away, and base qualities are not on file.

Based on the germline V gene, the CDR1 and CDR2 sequences are SQVTM and ANQGSEA. V loses 4 bases of germline sequence and J loses 1 base, and the interval between the two ends is 10 bases. The CDR3, from cysteine to phenylalanine, totals 13 residues. Of all the DNA, just the CDR3 is kept, 39 bases in frame from base 1. Receptor amplification or capture employed the immunoSEQ multiplex PCR assay. A mixture of 60 forward primers for TCR Vbeta segments and 13 reverse primers for TCR Jbeta segments was used in the multiplex PCR. A multiplex PCR assay on genomic DNA amplified the CDR3 region of rearranged TCR beta genes. Amplified TCR beta libraries were sequenced as 87-base-pair reads on the Illumina HiSeq System. On the authors' methods: A later analysis tallied roughly 78 million unique TCR beta chains across the 666 repertoires, and approximately 11 million of those chains were shared by two or more donors. To remove PCR and sequencing errors, raw reads were error-corrected and collapsed into unique sequences using a nearest-neighbor algorithm that merged closely related sequences. V, D and J gene segments were assigned by aligning CDR3 sequences to IMGT reference sequences. For a sequence to be retained, a match of at least six nucleotides to both a V gene segment and a J gene segment was required. Rearrangements were called productive when the CDR3 lacked stop codons and stayed in frame with V and J; all others were non-productive. CDR3 was defined according to IMGT convention as the region running from the second conserved V-encoded cysteine to the conserved J-encoded phenylalanine. In an earlier analysis of around 640 of the donors, sequences lacking an unambiguous match to a single V gene segment were excluded. In an earlier analysis of 587 of the donors, V segments were called functional above 56.7% productive rearrangements and were called segregating when the between-donor standard deviation exceeded 5%. A statistical classification framework was built to diagnose cytomegalovirus status from the catalog of TCR beta chain sequences. In a later analysis, V and J genes were assigned by comparing TCR nucleotide sequences against IMGT/GENE-DB human TR gene sequences. Using the TCRdist pipeline, a later analysis assigned CDR3 sequences along with most-parsimonious VDJ recombination scenarios. In a later analysis, every TCR beta chain was defined by the combination of its CDR3 amino acid sequence and its V-gene family, and reads without a unique V-gene family were dropped. As a way to deal with suspected cross-contamination and a sequencing artifact, a later analysis dropped nearly 600 nucleotide sequences that were highly shared and had low generation probability. In a later analysis, a clonal expansion index was calculated for each public chain from normalized within-repertoire ranks of inferred template counts. A later analysis computed generation probabilities with a VDJ recombination model fitted to out-of-frame rearrangements, and checked the results against IGoR. Hypergeometric tests were used in a later analysis to score TCR-TCR, TCR-HLA and TCR-CMV co-occurrence, with a repertoire-size bias correction applied to the TCR pairs. A later analysis estimated false discovery rates by permuting HLA or CMV assignments 20 times. In a later analysis, co-occurring TCRs were grouped with DBSCAN, and TCRdist sequence similarity was added when clustering was performed within HLA-allele-positive subsets. Co-occurrence clustering excluded repertoires with fewer than 30,000 or more than 120,000 public chains, plus five with anomalous nucleotide sharing. TCRdb retrieved this table from immuneACCESS and kept in-frame rearrangements only. Not all clones are present; in checked studies, unresolved V genes account for under half, and no reason is known for the remainder. The D gene and trimming were derived from the DNA, and the V and J assignments and clone size from that table. The sample table shows roughly 98,000 clones, and approximately 72% are seen once. The top ten clonotypes cover roughly 13% of the sample.

In total, fewer than 750 healthy bone marrow donors made up the cohort. Cohort members were all nominally healthy when sampled, although unrecorded immune exposures were likely present. The donor tested CMV seropositive and was one of the 289 seropositive cohort members. A peripheral blood sample was provided by each donor, and peripheral blood mononuclear cells were used for TCR beta sequencing. The Qiagen DNeasy Blood Extraction Kit was used to extract genomic DNA from the blood cell samples. The origin of this receptor is a woman in her seventies in good health and CMV-seropositive. The chain uses TRBV29-1 and TRBJ1-2, with no reliable assignment of the D segment. The sequenced sample was PBMCs. In nucleotides, the sequence is TGCAGCGTTGCTGGGCAGGTTAACTATGGCTACACCTTC. Protein translation: CSVAGQVNYGYTF.